These T cell receptor beta chains were read from a single sample in a study of cytomegalovirus exposure and HLA in healthy donors. The table came from immunoSEQ multiplex PCR; TCRdb's copy has only in-frame clones and leaves some out. Here the sample spans about 55,000 clones, 70% to 80% being singletons. Sequencing was performed on PBMCs. Receptors were obtained from a female donor in good health and CMV-seronegative. Each CDR3 is given with its conserved first and last residue. D genes are given only for firm matches. Clone size is stated in some rows and not others, as once, few, many or a class when expanded.

V	D	size	J	DNA	CDR3
TRBV2	.	.	TRBJ2-3	TGTGCCAGCAGTGTTGAGGTCTCAAGCACAGATACGCAGTATTTT	CASSVEVSSTDTQYF
TRBV27	TRBD1	.	TRBJ2-7	TGTGCCAGCAGGCATACAGGGGCCTACGAGCAGTACTTC	CASRHTGAYEQYF
TRBV18	TRBD1	.	TRBJ2-7	TGTGCCAGCTCAGTGATGGACAGGGAGGTCGACGAGCAGTACTTC	CASSVMDREVDEQYF
TRBV29-1	.	.	TRBJ1-1	TGCAGCGCGGGGGACGGCACTGAAGCTTTCTTT	CSAGDGTEAFF
TRBV6-5	.	.	TRBJ1-4	TGTGCCAGCAGTTCCGCGACAGCGTCAGTCAATGAAAAACTGTTTTTT	CASSSATASVNEKLFF
TRBV6-5	.	.	TRBJ1-6	TGTGCCAGCAGGCCCGGGACGGGGGGTAATTCACCCCTCCACTTT	CASRPGTGGNSPLHF
TRBV6-1	TRBD1	.	TRBJ1-1	TGTGCCAGCAGGCACGGACAGGGGCGGAGGACTGAAGCTTTCTTT	CASRHGQGRRTEAFF
TRBV6-5	.	few	TRBJ1-4	TGTGCCAGCAGTACAGATCGTGGAAAACTGTTTTTT	CASSTDRGKLFF
TRBV6-1	.	.	TRBJ1-4	TGTGCCAGCAGAGGTAATACGGGGGAACTGTTTTTT	CASRGNTGELFF
TRBV5-4	TRBD1	few	TRBJ1-1	TGTGCCAGCAGCCCACAACAGGGGTCGAGGACTGAAGCTTTCTTT	CASSPQQGSRTEAFF
TRBV7-2	.	.	TRBJ2-5	TGTGCCAGCAGTCTTAAAAGGCGGGGAGAGACCCAGTACTTC	CASSLKRRGETQYF
TRBV2	.	.	TRBJ1-1	TGTGCCAGTACGCTACAGATGAACACTGAAGCTTTCTTT	CASTLQMNTEAFF
TRBV27	.	.	TRBJ2-1	TGTGCCAGCAGTTATTCCCGGGGGGCCGGGGACAATGAGCAGTTCTTC	CASSYSRGAGDNEQFF
TRBV6-5	.	.	TRBJ1-1	TGTGCCAGCAGCCCCCAGGCAGGAAACACTGAAGCTTTCTTT	CASSPQAGNTEAFF
TRBV6-5	TRBD1	.	TRBJ1-2	TGTGCCAGCCGTCGGACAGGGAGGGGTGGCTACACCTTC	CASRRTGRGGYTF
TRBV14	.	.	TRBJ2-7	TGTGCCAGCAGCCGACTACAGGGCTACGAGCAGTACTTC	CASSRLQGYEQYF
TRBV7-8	TRBD2	.	TRBJ2-1	TGTGCCAGCAGCGTCCCGGGACTAGCTTACAATGAGCAGTTCTTC	CASSVPGLAYNEQFF
TRBV30	TRBD2	.	TRBJ2-1	TGTGCCTGGAGTGAGGCTAGCGGCTACAATGAGCAGTTCTTC	CAWSEASGYNEQFF
TRBV5-1	TRBD1	once	TRBJ2-7	TGCGCCAGCAGCTTGAGGTCAGGACAGGGGGCCCACGAGCAGTACTTC	CASSLRSGQGAHEQYF
TRBV7-2	TRBD2	.	TRBJ2-5	TGTGCCAGCAGCTTTCTAGCGGGGGGGCGCCAAGAGACCCAGTACTTC	CASSFLAGGRQETQYF
TRBV19	.	.	TRBJ2-2	TGTGCCAGTAGCTGGGCCCTGGGCACCGGGGAGCTGTTTTTT	CASSWALGTGELFF
TRBV4-3	TRBD2	.	TRBJ2-7	TGCGCCAGCAGCCAAGACCAGCGGGGGAGCTCCTACGAGCAGTACTTC	CASSQDQRGSSYEQYF
TRBV5-1	.	few	TRBJ1-4	TGCGCCAGCAGCCCCCACACCCCAACTAATGAAAAACTGTTTTTT	CASSPHTPTNEKLFF
TRBV5-1	TRBD1	.	TRBJ1-4	TGCGCCAGCAGCGAGGGACAGTACCCCCGCAATGAAAAACTGTTTTTT	CASSEGQYPRNEKLFF
TRBV6-1	.	.	TRBJ2-5	TGTGCCAGCCCGACAGCCCAAGAGACCCAGTACTTC	CASPTAQETQYF
TRBV7-3	.	.	TRBJ2-2	TGTGCCAGCAGCTTCGGGGTGAACACCGGGGAGCTGTTTTTT	CASSFGVNTGELFF
TRBV27	TRBD1	.	TRBJ2-6	TGTGCCAGCAGTTCGACAGGGCTCGAAAACTCTGGGGCCAATGTCCTGACTTTC	CASSSTGLENSGANVLTF
TRBV4-3	TRBD2	.	TRBJ2-4	TGCGCCAGCAGCCAAGACGTCGGACTAGCGGGGGAGGTTGAAGCCAAAAACATTCAGTACTTC	CASSQDVGLAGEVEAKNIQYF
TRBV9	TRBD2	.	TRBJ2-1	TGTGCCAGCAGCGTGAGCGGGGGGGGATACAATGAGCAGTTCTTC	CASSVSGGGYNEQFF
TRBV9	TRBD1	.	TRBJ1-1	TGTGCCAGCAGCCTGACAGGGAGTAGCACTGAAGCTTTCTTT	CASSLTGSSTEAFF
TRBV15	.	.	TRBJ2-4	TGTGCCACCAGCAGACCCTCGGGGACCAAAAACATTCAGTACTTC	CATSRPSGTKNIQYF
TRBV15	.	.	TRBJ2-3	TGTGCCACCAGCAGAGTGGCGGGGATTCATACAGATACGCAGTATTTT	CATSRVAGIHTDTQYF
TRBV7-8	.	few	TRBJ1-1	TGTGCCAGCAGCCCACAGAACTTGATAAAGGACCGGGGAAGAACTGAAGCTTTCTTT	CASSPQNLIKDRGRTEAFF
TRBV7-2	.	few	TRBJ2-7	TGTGCCAGCACCTCCTACTACGAGCAGTACTTC	CASTSYYEQYF
TRBV5-6	.	few	TRBJ1-2	TGTGCCAGCAGCTTGTCCGGGGAGGATGGCTACACCTTC	CASSLSGEDGYTF
TRBV11-2	.	few	TRBJ2-5	TGTGCCAGCAGCATCAGGAGGGCGGCCTCGGAGACCCAGTACTTC	CASSIRRAASETQYF
TRBV7-9	.	.	TRBJ2-2	TGTGCCATAAAATACGGGGGTGTTCCCGGGGAGCTGTTTTTT	CAIKYGGVPGELFF
TRBV5-4	.	.	TRBJ1-3	TGTGCCAGCAGCTGGAGCTCTGGAAACACCATATATTTT	CASSWSSGNTIYF
TRBV10-2	.	.	TRBJ1-5	TGCGCCAGCAGTGAGTCAGGAACGCACTACAATCAGCCCCAGCATTTT	CASSESGTHYNQPQHF
TRBV2	.	.	TRBJ2-5	TGTGCCAGCGCAAGGGAGGAAGAGACCCAGTACTTC	CASAREEETQYF
TRBV5-6	.	once	TRBJ2-7	TGTGCCAGCAGCGTTAGGGGCGAGCAGTACTTC	CASSVRGEQYF
TRBV19	TRBD1	.	TRBJ1-1	TGTGCCAGTAGTTCACAGGGGGCCTCTGAAGCTTTCTTT	CASSSQGASEAFF
TRBV4-1	.	few	TRBJ2-5	TGCGCCAGCAGCCAAGAAGACTGGTCCCAAGAGACCCAGTACTTC	CASSQEDWSQETQYF
TRBV9	TRBD1	.	TRBJ1-2	TGTGCCAGCAGCCCCCGGGACAGTTCAAACTATGGCTACACCTTC	CASSPRDSSNYGYTF
TRBV2	TRBD2	.	TRBJ2-3	TGTGCCAGCAGGGGGACTAGCGGGACAGATACGCAGTATTTT	CASRGTSGTDTQYF